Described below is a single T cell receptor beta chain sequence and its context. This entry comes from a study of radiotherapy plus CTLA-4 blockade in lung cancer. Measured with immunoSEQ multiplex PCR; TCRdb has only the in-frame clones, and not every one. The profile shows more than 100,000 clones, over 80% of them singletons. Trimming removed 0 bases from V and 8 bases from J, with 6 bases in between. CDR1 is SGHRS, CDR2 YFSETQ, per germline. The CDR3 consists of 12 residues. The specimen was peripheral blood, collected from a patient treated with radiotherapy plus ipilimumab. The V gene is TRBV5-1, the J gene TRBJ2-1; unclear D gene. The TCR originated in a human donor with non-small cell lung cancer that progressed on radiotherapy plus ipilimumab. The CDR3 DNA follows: TGCGCCAGCAGCTTGGATAGGGATGAGCAGTTCTTC. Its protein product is CASSLDRDEQFF.